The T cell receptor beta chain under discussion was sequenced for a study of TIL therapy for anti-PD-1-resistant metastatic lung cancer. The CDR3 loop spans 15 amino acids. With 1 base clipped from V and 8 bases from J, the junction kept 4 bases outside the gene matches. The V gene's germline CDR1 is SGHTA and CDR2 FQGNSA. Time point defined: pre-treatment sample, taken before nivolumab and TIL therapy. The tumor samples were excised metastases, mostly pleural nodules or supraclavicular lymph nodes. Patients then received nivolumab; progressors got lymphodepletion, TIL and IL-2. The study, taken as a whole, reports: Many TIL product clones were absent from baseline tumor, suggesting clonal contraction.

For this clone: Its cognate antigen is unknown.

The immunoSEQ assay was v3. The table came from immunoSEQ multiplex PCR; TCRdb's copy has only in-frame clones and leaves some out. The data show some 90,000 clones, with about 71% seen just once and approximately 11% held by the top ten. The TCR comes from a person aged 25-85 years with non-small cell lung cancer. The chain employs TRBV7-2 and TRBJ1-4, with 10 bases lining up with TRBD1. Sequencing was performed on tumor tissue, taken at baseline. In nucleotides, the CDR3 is TGTGCCAGCAGCTTAGGGACAGGGGGACAAGAAAAACTGTTTTTT. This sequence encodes CASSLGTGGQEKLFF.